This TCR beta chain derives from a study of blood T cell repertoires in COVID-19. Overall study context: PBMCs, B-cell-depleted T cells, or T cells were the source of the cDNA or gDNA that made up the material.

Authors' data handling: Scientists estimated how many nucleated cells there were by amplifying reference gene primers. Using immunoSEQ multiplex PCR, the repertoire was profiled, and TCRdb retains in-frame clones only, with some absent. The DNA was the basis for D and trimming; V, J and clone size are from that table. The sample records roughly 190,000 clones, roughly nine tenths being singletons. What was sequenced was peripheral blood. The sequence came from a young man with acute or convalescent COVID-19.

The chain's CDR3 is CASSYRGGETQYF. In DNA, the CDR3 is TGTGCCAGCAGCTACAGGGGGGGGGAGACCCAGTACTTC. J is TRBJ2-5 and V is TRBV3-1 (or the pseudogene TRBV3-2); D possibly corresponds to TRBD1 (8 bases). V was cut by 5 bases and J by 5 bases, with 12 bases left in between. The CDR3 has 13 residues. The germline gives CDR1 LGHDT, CDR2 YNNKEL (reference sequence).